The 13 T cell receptor beta chains below were found in one sample sequenced in a study of blood T cell repertoires in COVID-19. TCRdb's table, derived via immunoSEQ multiplex PCR, lists solely in-frame clones and lacks some. The repertoire consists of about 150,000 clones, with roughly 78% occurring once and the leading ten covering around 6%. Sequenced material: PBMCs or T cells enriched from blood (not recorded which). The receptors shown here come from a woman in her forties or fifties who had recovered from COVID-19.

The sample holds a few counts of this clone. The chain links TRBV7-9 to TRBJ2-6, with D maybe TRBD2 (5 bases). This CDR3 has 18 amino acids. The germline CDR1 and CDR2 sequences are SEHNR and FQNEAQ (reference sequence). Trimming left V 5 bases short and J 0 bases short, with 17 bases between. The chain's CDR3 is CASSTSLALVSGANVLTF. The DNA for the CDR3 is TGTGCCAGCAGCACCAGCCTAGCACTGGTCTCTGGGGCCAACGTCCTGACTTTC.

The chain couples TRBV3-1 (or the pseudogene TRBV3-2) to TRBJ2-5; 9 bases map to TRBD2. Per the germline V gene, CDR1 is LGHDT and CDR2 is YNNKEL (reference sequence). Germline trimming cut 8 bases from V and 5 bases from J; bases unmatched to any gene: 15. The length of the CDR3 is 16 residues. CDR3 bases: TGTGCCAGCCAAACTACTGTGCTAGCGGGGCGGGAGACCCAGTACTTC. This codes for CASQTTVLAGRETQYF.

This chain links TRBV19 with TRBJ1-2, with D unclear. Germline V gene data show CDR1 as LNHDA and CDR2 as SQIVND (reference sequence). This CDR3 has 12 amino acids. The V and J ends lost 5 bases and 4 bases respectively, with 8 bases between them. In DNA, the CDR3 is TGTGCCAGTAGTGCCAGATCCTATGGCTACACCTTC. Amino acids: CASSARSYGYTF.

The chain links TRBV11-2 to TRBJ2-7; TRBD2 aligns across 8 bases. The CDR3 runs 14 residues. V trimming: 0 bases; J trimming: 7 bases; junction bases outside the gene matches: 5. In germline, CDR1 is SGHAT, CDR2 FQNNGV. CDR3: CASSLDAIAGEQYF. The CDR3 DNA is TGTGCCAGCAGCTTAGATGCGATAGCGGGGGAGCAGTACTTC.

CDR3 DNA sequence: TGTGCCAGCAGCCCTCCCCTAACGGGGGACGGGACAGATACGCAGTATTTT. This translates into CASSPPLTGDGTDTQYF. V usage is TRBV11-2 and J usage is TRBJ2-3; D is perhaps TRBD2 (6 bases). The CDR3 is made up of 17 amino acids. V was cut by 5 bases and J by 3 bases, with 21 bases left in between. The germline V gene has CDR1 SGHAT and CDR2 FQNNGV.

The chain uses TRBV24-1 and TRBJ1-5, with 8 bases fitting TRBD1. CDR1 is KGHDR, CDR2 SFDVKD, per germline. V was clipped by 4 bases and J by 3 bases; unmatched bases: 4. The CDR3 is made up of 15 amino acids. The CDR3 DNA is TGTGCCACCAGTGACCCGACAGGGGACAATCAGCCCCAGCATTTT. This gives the protein CATSDPTGDNQPQHF.

This clone turned up a few times. The chain uses TRBV27 and TRBJ2-5; D possibly corresponds to TRBD2 (6 bases). The CDR3 contains 14 residues. In germline, CDR1 is MNHEY, CDR2 SMNVEV (reference sequence). The germline V and J ends were trimmed by 2 bases and 4 bases, with 11 bases remaining between them. The CDR3 DNA reads as TGTGCCAGCAGTTTAGGGGGGAAGGGAGAGACCCAGTACTTC. Translating it yields CASSLGGKGETQYF.

The chain recombines TRBV28 with TRBJ2-7, with D perhaps TRBD1 (6 bases). CDR3 size: 14 residues. Trimming cost V 3 bases and J 4 bases, with 13 bases left between them. Germline CDR1 reads MDHEN; CDR2 reads SYDVKM. The chain's CDR3 is CASSLGTRGYEQYF. In nucleotides, the CDR3 is TGTGCCAGCAGTTTGGGGACAAGAGGATACGAGCAGTACTTC.

A few counts support this clone. J is TRBJ1-5 and V is TRBV27, with D tentatively TRBD1 (6 bases). The CDR3 spans 15 residues. The V and J ends lost 4 bases and 3 bases respectively, with 13 bases between them. In germline, CDR1 is MNHEY, CDR2 SMNVEV (reference sequence). The CDR3 loop is CASSSPDRVNQPQHF. CDR3 coding DNA: TGTGCCAGCAGTTCCCCGGACAGAGTCAATCAGCCCCAGCATTTT.

V usage is TRBV4-2 and J usage is TRBJ2-5, with 10 bases fitting TRBD1. V shed 4 bases and J 4 bases; nucleotides not matched to a gene: 6. The CDR3 length is 15 residues. Germline lookup yields CDR1 LGHNA and CDR2 YNFKEQ. The CDR3 reads CASSRETGGRETQYF. CDR3 in DNA: TGTGCCAGCAGCCGCGAGACAGGGGGCAGAGAGACCCAGTACTTC.

The chain has TRBV6-5 and TRBJ1-5; a possible D gene is TRBD1 (6 bases). This CDR3 region has 15 residues. V lost 5 bases and J 0 bases, leaving 11 bases between the germline ends. The germline CDR1 and CDR2 sequences are MNHEY and SVGAGI. This CDR3 is CASSTDRFSNQPQHF. The CDR3 bases are TGTGCCAGCAGTACCGACAGGTTTAGCAATCAGCCCCAGCATTTT.

This clone showed up just a few times. The chain links TRBV4-2 to TRBJ1-2; D is possibly TRBD1 (5 bases). The CDR3 is 16 amino acids. Between the trimmed V and J ends, which lost 1 base and 3 bases, there was a span of 15 bases. Germline V lookup: CDR1 LGHNA, CDR2 YNFKEQ. The CDR3 nucleotides are TGTGCCAGCAGCCAAGGGGTCTTCAGGGTGGACTATGGCTACACCTTC. Protein: CASSQGVFRVDYGYTF.

V and J are TRBV6-5 and TRBJ2-1; possible D gene TRBD2, 6 bases. The CDR3 is 13 amino acids. Per the germline V gene, CDR1 is MNHEY and CDR2 is SVGAGI. The V gene lost 4 bases and the J gene lost 6 bases, with 10 bases spanning the gap. The CDR3 coding sequence is TGTGCCAGCAGTTCTCCGGGGGTCAATGAGCAGTTCTTC. Residues: CASSSPGVNEQFF.